This is a list of T cell receptor beta chains from one sample in a study of blood T cell repertoires in COVID-19. Only in-frame clones appear in the TCRdb table, and some are missing; sequencing was by immunoSEQ multiplex PCR. Of about 110,000 clones in the sample, roughly 70% are singletons; the top ten hold more than 0.75%. Specimen: peripheral blood. The receptor set was obtained from a human donor with acute or convalescent COVID-19. The donor label of this sample is uncertain. The CDR3 runs from the conserved cysteine through the conserved F or W. A D gene is named only where the DNA matches it firmly. Clone size, where shown, is once, few, many, or a class for clones that have expanded.

j_gene: TRBJ2-7
v_gene: TRBV5-6
abundance: few
d_gene: -
len: 14
CDR3nt: TGTGCCAGCAGCTTGGGGGCAGGGTTCTACGAGCAGTACTTC
CDR3aa: CASSLGAGFYEQYF

j_gene: TRBJ1-1
v_gene: TRBV10-3
abundance: -
d_gene: -
len: 15
CDR3nt: TGTGCCATCAGTGACCGCGGGCGTACGAACACTGAAGCTTTCTTT
CDR3aa: CAISDRGRTNTEAFF

j_gene: TRBJ2-2
v_gene: TRBV7-9
abundance: -
d_gene: -
len: 14
CDR3nt: TGTGCCAGCAGCTTGAGGGGGGGCCACGGGGAGCTGTTTTTT
CDR3aa: CASSLRGGHGELFF

j_gene: TRBJ1-5
v_gene: TRBV5-6
abundance: few
d_gene: -
len: 15
CDR3nt: TGTGCCAGCAGCCACGGACACGAAAGCAATCAGCCCCAGCATTTT
CDR3aa: CASSHGHESNQPQHF

j_gene: TRBJ2-5
v_gene: TRBV3-1/TRBV3-2
abundance: -
d_gene: TRBD2
len: 17
CDR3nt: TGTGCCAGCAGCCAAGGCTGGGGGAGGGAATCCCAAGAGACCCAGTACTTC
CDR3aa: CASSQGWGRESQETQYF

j_gene: TRBJ2-5
v_gene: TRBV4-1
abundance: -
d_gene: TRBD2
len: 19
CDR3nt: TGCGCCAGCAGCCCTCCGCCGGGGACTAGCGGGGGGAATCGGGAGACCCAGTACTTC
CDR3aa: CASSPPPGTSGGNRETQYF

j_gene: TRBJ2-2
v_gene: TRBV2
abundance: -
d_gene: -
len: 13
CDR3nt: TGTGCCAGCACCAGGGAGAACACCGGGGAGCTGTTTTTT
CDR3aa: CASTRENTGELFF

j_gene: TRBJ1-5
v_gene: TRBV27
abundance: -
d_gene: TRBD1
len: 16
CDR3nt: TGTGCCAGCAGTCCTCAGGGGGCGCTTGGCAATCAGCCCCAGCATTTT
CDR3aa: CASSPQGALGNQPQHF

j_gene: TRBJ2-1
v_gene: TRBV28
abundance: -
d_gene: TRBD2
len: 15
CDR3nt: TGTGCCAGCAGCCCTTGGACTAGCGGGGGGGCCGAGCAGTTCTTC
CDR3aa: CASSPWTSGGAEQFF

j_gene: TRBJ2-1
v_gene: TRBV19
abundance: -
d_gene: TRBD1
len: 17
CDR3nt: TGTGCCAGTAGTTCACGGACAGGGGGGGATCCCTACAATGAGCAGTTCTTC
CDR3aa: CASSSRTGGDPYNEQFF

j_gene: TRBJ1-5
v_gene: TRBV18
abundance: once
d_gene: -
len: 13
CDR3nt: TGTGCCAGCTCACCAGGGGCAGATCAGCCCCAGCATTTT
CDR3aa: CASSPGADQPQHF

j_gene: TRBJ2-2
v_gene: TRBV19
abundance: -
d_gene: TRBD1
len: 15
CDR3nt: TGTGCCAGTTCAACTCAGGGACAGGGGTCCTGGGAGCTGTTTTTT
CDR3aa: CASSTQGQGSWELFF

j_gene: TRBJ2-3
v_gene: TRBV29-1
abundance: -
d_gene: -
len: 14
CDR3nt: TGCAGCGTTAACCAGCGGAGAAGCACAGATACGCAGTATTTT
CDR3aa: CSVNQRRSTDTQYF

j_gene: TRBJ1-5
v_gene: TRBV7-2
abundance: -
d_gene: TRBD1
len: 15
CDR3nt: TGTGCCAGCAGCCAGGGACAGGGATTAACTCAGCCCCAGCATTTT
CDR3aa: CASSQGQGLTQPQHF

j_gene: TRBJ2-1
v_gene: TRBV11-2
abundance: once
d_gene: TRBD2
len: 16
CDR3nt: TGTGCCAGCAGGGTAATAGCGGGGGGGCTGTACAATGAGCAGTTCTTC
CDR3aa: CASRVIAGGLYNEQFF

j_gene: TRBJ2-5
v_gene: TRBV3-1/TRBV3-2
abundance: many
d_gene: -
len: 13
CDR3nt: TGTGCCAGCAGCCAAATAAGGGGAGAGACCCAGTACTTC
CDR3aa: CASSQIRGETQYF

j_gene: TRBJ2-3
v_gene: TRBV24-1
abundance: -
d_gene: TRBD2
len: 16
CDR3nt: TGTGCCACCAGTGGTGGACTAGCGGAAAGCACAGATACGCAGTATTTT
CDR3aa: CATSGGLAESTDTQYF

j_gene: TRBJ2-5
v_gene: TRBV5-8
abundance: -
d_gene: -
len: 16
CDR3nt: TGTGCCAGCAGCTTGGCGGGCAGAGGGAACCAAGAGACCCAGTACTTC
CDR3aa: CASSLAGRGNQETQYF

j_gene: TRBJ1-6
v_gene: TRBV19
abundance: -
d_gene: -
len: 15
CDR3nt: TGTGCCAGTAGTATCACAGGGTTGGGAAATTCACCCCTCCACTTT
CDR3aa: CASSITGLGNSPLHF

j_gene: TRBJ1-1
v_gene: TRBV2
abundance: -
d_gene: -
len: 16
CDR3nt: TGTGCCAGCATTACACTCTTGAGGACAGCCAACACTGAAGCTTTCTTT
CDR3aa: CASITLLRTANTEAFF

j_gene: TRBJ1-2
v_gene: TRBV7-9
abundance: few
d_gene: -
len: 13
CDR3nt: TGTGCCAGCAGCCATACAGTGGATTATGGCTACACCTTC
CDR3aa: CASSHTVDYGYTF

j_gene: TRBJ2-7
v_gene: TRBV10-2
abundance: -
d_gene: -
len: 12
CDR3nt: TGCGCCAGCAGGGGGGGAGCGAACGAGCAGTACTTC
CDR3aa: CASRGGANEQYF

j_gene: TRBJ1-2
v_gene: TRBV7-9
abundance: -
d_gene: -
len: 12
CDR3nt: TGTGCCAGCAGCTTGGCCTACTATGGCTACACCTTC
CDR3aa: CASSLAYYGYTF

j_gene: TRBJ1-1
v_gene: TRBV6-4
abundance: -
d_gene: -
len: 14
CDR3nt: TGTGCCAGCAGCATGAAATGGGGGGGCGGAGAAGCTTTCTTT
CDR3aa: CASSMKWGGGEAFF

j_gene: TRBJ2-3
v_gene: TRBV6-1
abundance: few
d_gene: -
len: 17
CDR3nt: TGTGCCAGCAGCGAAAACGGACTACCTACCGTCACAGATACGCAGTATTTT
CDR3aa: CASSENGLPTVTDTQYF